A selection of T cell receptor beta chains follows, all from one sample in a study of beta chain features in type 1 diabetes. The repertoire was sequenced with immunoSEQ multiplex PCR; TCRdb's copy has only in-frame clones and lacks some. The sample carries nearly 350,000 clones, about a tenth recorded once. Material for sequencing was central memory CD4+ T cells from blood. All receptors derive from a man aged 25-45 years with type 1 diabetes. Each CDR3 is given without its conserved first and last residue. Clone size is given for some rows only: seen once, a few or many times, or a class if the clone is expanded.

j_gene | abundance | v_gene | CDR3aa
TRBJ2-1 | few | TRBV19 | ASSIEPWRGSYNEQF
TRBJ2-1 | few | TRBV5-6 | ASSLIGLAETNEQF
TRBJ2-7 | NA | TRBV5-6 | ASGGSSYEQY
TRBJ2-5 | few | TRBV9 | ASSARLAGHQETQY
TRBJ2-5 | NA | TRBV9 | ASSGTSGGQETQY
TRBJ2-7 | NA | TRBV30 | AWSVRTSGATYEQY
TRBJ2-5 | few | TRBV4-1 | ASSQEWTGQETQY
TRBJ2-1 | NA | TRBV4-3 | ASSSEGTPSYNEQF
TRBJ1-1 | many | TRBV28 | ASRAGGTEAF
TRBJ2-2 | NA | TRBV29-1 | SVGPPGDGELF
TRBJ1-1 | few | TRBV6-1 | ASSEGDRQPF
TRBJ2-3 | few | TRBV7-2 | ASSLVGDTQY
TRBJ1-1 | few | TRBV9 | ASSVGWDRDTEAF
TRBJ2-7 | few | TRBV11-2 | ASSLAVHEQY
TRBJ2-5 | NA | TRBV29-1 | SVQGRGLQETQY
TRBJ1-2 | few | TRBV4-3 | ASSQDGKNQSLYGYT
TRBJ2-6 | few | TRBV7-8 | ASSLWNGGANVLT
TRBJ2-5 | few | TRBV5-1 | ASSLGTGDRETQY
TRBJ1-5 | many | TRBV6-6 | ASSYSASNQPQH
TRBJ2-2 | NA | TRBV30 | AWSVRPNTGELF
TRBJ2-2 | NA | TRBV29-1 | SVLQVWGTGELF
TRBJ1-2 | NA | TRBV7-2 | ASSLATGEEYGYT
TRBJ2-2 | few | TRBV9 | ASSVAGTNTGELF
TRBJ2-2 | NA | TRBV11-2 | ASSSLPGGELF
TRBJ2-3 | few | TRBV9 | ASSVGSSGYTDTQY
TRBJ1-2 | many | TRBV19 | ASSPLPQRISYGYT
TRBJ2-5 | few | TRBV6-6 | ASSYQRTQETQY
TRBJ1-2 | few | TRBV7-9 | ASSLRTAYGYT
TRBJ2-4 | NA | TRBV28 | ASTRTGPMDIQY
TRBJ1-5 | few | TRBV2 | ASRAGTGRKQPQH
TRBJ1-5 | few | TRBV7-8 | ASSLGLSNQPQH
TRBJ1-2 | few | TRBV7-9 | ASSSFQGGYGYT
TRBJ2-3 | NA | TRBV27 | SRLAGVTDTQY
TRBJ2-5 | NA | TRBV6-6 | ASSPGGARETQY
TRBJ2-3 | NA | TRBV27 | ASSLTQIPPDTQY
TRBJ2-5 | few | TRBV29-1 | SVASSGQETQY
TRBJ1-3 | NA | TRBV25-1 | ASSELANSGNTIY
TRBJ1-2 | few | TRBV5-6 | ASSLVPGQGAGGYT
NA | few | TRBV7-2 | ASSHSYEQY
TRBJ1-5 | NA | TRBV30 | AWSVQGGQPQH
TRBJ1-2 | few | TRBV7-2 | ASSFGFATGPNGYT
TRBJ2-2 | few | TRBV6-6 | ASKAGTSGTGELF
TRBJ2-5 | few | TRBV29-1 | SVPQRELQETQY
TRBJ1-2 | few | TRBV27 | ASSLGQGGGYT
TRBJ1-6 | NA | TRBV4-3 | ASSSLTGGGTPLH
TRBJ2-3 | many | TRBV5-1 | ASSGQRALQGGTDTQY
TRBJ2-7 | NA | TRBV27 | ASSLRDRNYEQY
TRBJ2-3 | NA | TRBV28 | ASSLFSTDTQY
TRBJ2-3 | few | TRBV7-8 | ASSLEGLISTDTQY
TRBJ2-7 | NA | TRBV4-2 | ASSQDLTEPYEQY
TRBJ1-1 | few | TRBV29-1 | SVRPTTGGHTEAF
TRBJ2-7 | many | TRBV14 | ASSHSYEQY
TRBJ1-6 | NA | TRBV4-3 | ASSQAENSPLH
TRBJ2-1 | few | TRBV19 | ASSITFQGGNNEQF